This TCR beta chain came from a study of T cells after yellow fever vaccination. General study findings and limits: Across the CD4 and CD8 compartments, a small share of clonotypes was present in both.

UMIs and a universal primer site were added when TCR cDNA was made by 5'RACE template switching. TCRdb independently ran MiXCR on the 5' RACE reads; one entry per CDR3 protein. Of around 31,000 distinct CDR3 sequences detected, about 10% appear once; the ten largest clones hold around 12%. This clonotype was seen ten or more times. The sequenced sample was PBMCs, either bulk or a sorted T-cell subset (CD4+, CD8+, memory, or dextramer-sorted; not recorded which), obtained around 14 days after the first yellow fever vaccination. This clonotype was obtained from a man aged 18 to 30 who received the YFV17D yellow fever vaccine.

CDR3 sequence reads: CASSAAGGRTDTQYF. The CDR3 DNA reads TGTGCCAGCAGTGCGGCGGGGGGCCGCACAGATACGCAGTATTTT. The V gene is TRBV25-1, the J gene TRBJ2-3; TRBD2 matches 8 bases. Germline values: CDR1 MGHDK, CDR2 SYGVNS. Trimming cost V 4 bases and J 1 base; bases outside gene matches: 4. The CDR3 totals 15 residues.